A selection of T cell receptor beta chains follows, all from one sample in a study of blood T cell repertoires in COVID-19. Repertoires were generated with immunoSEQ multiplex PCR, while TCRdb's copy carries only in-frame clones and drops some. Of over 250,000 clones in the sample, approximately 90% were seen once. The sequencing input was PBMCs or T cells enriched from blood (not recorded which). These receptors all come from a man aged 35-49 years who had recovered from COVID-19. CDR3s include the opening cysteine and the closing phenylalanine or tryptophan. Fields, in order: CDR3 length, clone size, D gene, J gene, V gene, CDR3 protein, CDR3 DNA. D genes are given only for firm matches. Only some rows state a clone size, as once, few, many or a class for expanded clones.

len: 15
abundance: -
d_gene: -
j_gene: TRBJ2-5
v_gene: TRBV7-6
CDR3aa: CASSLSGMYQETQYF
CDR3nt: TGTGCCAGCAGCTTATCCGGGATGTACCAAGAGACCCAGTACTTC

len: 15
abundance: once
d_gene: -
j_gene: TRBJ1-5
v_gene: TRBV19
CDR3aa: CASSMAQGLDQPQHF
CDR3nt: TGTGCCAGTAGTATGGCTCAGGGGCTGGATCAGCCCCAGCATTTT

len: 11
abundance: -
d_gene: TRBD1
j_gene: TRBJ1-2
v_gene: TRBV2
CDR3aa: CASSPDRVCTF
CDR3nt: TGTGCCAGCAGTCCCGACAGGGTTTGCACCTTC

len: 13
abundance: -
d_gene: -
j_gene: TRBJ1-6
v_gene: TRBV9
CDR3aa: CASSLRGGPPLHF
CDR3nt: TGTGCCAGCAGCCTCCGGGGGGGGCCCCCCCTCCACTTT

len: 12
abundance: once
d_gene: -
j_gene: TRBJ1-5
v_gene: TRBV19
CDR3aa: CASSIWGQPQHF
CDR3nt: TGTGCAAGTAGTATATGGGGCCAGCCCCAGCATTTT

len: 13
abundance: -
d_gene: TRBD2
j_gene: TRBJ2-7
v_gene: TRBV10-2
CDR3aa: CASRSGGSYEQYF
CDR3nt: TGCGCCAGCCGGAGCGGGGGGTCCTACGAGCAGTACTTC

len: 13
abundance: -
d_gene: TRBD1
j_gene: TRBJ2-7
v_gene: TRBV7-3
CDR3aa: CASSRDSYYEQYF
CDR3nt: TGTGCCAGCAGTCGGGACAGTTACTACGAGCAGTACTTC

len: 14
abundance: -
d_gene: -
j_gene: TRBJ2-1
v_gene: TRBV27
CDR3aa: CASSISGRYNEQFF
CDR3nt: TGTGCCAGCAGTATTAGCGGCAGATACAATGAGCAGTTCTTC

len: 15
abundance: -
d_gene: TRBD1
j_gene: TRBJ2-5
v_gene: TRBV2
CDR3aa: CASSEYTGQTETQYF
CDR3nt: TGTGCCAGCAGTGAATATACGGGACAGACGGAGACCCAGTACTTC

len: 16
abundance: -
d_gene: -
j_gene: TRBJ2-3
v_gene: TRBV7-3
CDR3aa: CASSLRPGVSTDTQYF
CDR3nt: TGTGCCAGCAGCTTACGCCCGGGGGTAAGCACAGATACGCAGTATTTT

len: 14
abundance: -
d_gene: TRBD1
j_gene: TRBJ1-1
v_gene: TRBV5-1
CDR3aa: CASSWQGGNTEAFF
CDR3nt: TGCGCCAGCAGCTGGCAGGGGGGTAACACTGAAGCTTTCTTT

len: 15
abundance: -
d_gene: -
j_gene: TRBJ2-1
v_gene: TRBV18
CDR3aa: CASSLDGSSYNEQFF
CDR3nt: TGTGCCAGCTCACTGGACGGGAGCTCCTACAATGAGCAGTTCTTC

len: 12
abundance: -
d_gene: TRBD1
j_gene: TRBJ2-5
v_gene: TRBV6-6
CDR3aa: CASSSDRGLRYF
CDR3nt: TGTGCCAGCAGTTCTGACAGGGGGCTTCGGTACTTC

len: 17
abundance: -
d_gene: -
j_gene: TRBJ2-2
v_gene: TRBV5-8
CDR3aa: CASSLRIVVQFAGELFF
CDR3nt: TGTGCCAGCAGCCTTAGAATCGTGGTACAGTTCGCCGGGGAGCTGTTTTTT

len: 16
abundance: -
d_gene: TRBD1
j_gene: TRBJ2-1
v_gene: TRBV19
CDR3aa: CASSTGQAFPYNEQFF
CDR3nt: TGTGCCAGTAGTACTGGACAGGCCTTCCCCTACAATGAGCAGTTCTTC

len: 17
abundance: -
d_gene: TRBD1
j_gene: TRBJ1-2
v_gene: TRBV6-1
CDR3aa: CASSEDTGTVRNYGYTF
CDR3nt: TGTGCCAGCAGTGAAGATACCGGGACAGTCCGTAACTATGGCTACACCTTC

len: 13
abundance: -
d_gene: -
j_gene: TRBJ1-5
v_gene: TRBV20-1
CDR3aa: CSASQDSNQPQHF
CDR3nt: TGCAGTGCTAGTCAGGATAGCAATCAGCCCCAGCATTTT

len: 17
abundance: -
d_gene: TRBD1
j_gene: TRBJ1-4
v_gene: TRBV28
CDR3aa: CASSLWDRGGPNEKLFF
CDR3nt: TGTGCCAGCAGTTTATGGGACAGGGGAGGGCCTAATGAAAAACTGTTTTTT

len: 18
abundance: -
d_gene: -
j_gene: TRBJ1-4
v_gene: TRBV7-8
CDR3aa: CASSNHRISSATNEKLFF
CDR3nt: TGTGCCAGCAGCAACCACAGGATATCCAGCGCAACTAATGAAAAACTGTTTTTT

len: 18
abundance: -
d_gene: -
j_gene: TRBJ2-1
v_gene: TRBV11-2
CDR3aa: CASSLGPPTGSSYNEQFF
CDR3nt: TGTGCCAGCAGCTTAGGTCCCCCGACGGGGAGCTCCTACAATGAGCAGTTCTTC

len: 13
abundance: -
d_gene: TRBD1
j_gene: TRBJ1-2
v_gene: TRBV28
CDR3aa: CASSLGTGLGYTF
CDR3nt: TGTGCCAGCAGTTTAGGGACAGGGCTTGGCTACACCTTC

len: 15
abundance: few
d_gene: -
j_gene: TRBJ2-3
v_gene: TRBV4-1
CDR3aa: CASSQERLDTDTQYF
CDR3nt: TGCGCCAGCAGCCAAGAAAGACTAGACACAGATACGCAGTATTTT

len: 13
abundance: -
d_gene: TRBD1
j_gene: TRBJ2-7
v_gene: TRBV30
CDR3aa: CAWTGTGIYEQYF
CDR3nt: TGTGCCTGGACCGGGACAGGTATCTACGAGCAGTACTTC

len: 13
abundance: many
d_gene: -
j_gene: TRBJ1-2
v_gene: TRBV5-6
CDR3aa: CASSAAGDYGYTF
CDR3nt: TGTGCCAGCAGCGCCGCAGGGGACTATGGCTACACCTTC

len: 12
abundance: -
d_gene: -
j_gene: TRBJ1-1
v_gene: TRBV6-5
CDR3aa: CALDRSNTEAFF
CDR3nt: TGTGCTCTTGACAGGTCGAACACTGAAGCTTTCTTT

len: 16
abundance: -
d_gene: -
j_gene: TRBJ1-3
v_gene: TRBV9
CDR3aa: CASSVADRHSGNTIYF
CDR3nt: TGTGCCAGCAGCGTAGCTGACAGACACTCTGGAAACACCATATATTTT

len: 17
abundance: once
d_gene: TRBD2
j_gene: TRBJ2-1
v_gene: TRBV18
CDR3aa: CASSPGAGLAGFNEQFF
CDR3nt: TGTGCCAGCTCACCCGGGGCGGGACTAGCGGGATTCAATGAGCAGTTCTTC

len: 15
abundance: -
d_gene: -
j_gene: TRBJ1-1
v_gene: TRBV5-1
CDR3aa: CASSYLGAGNTEAFF
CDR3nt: TGCGCCAGCAGCTACCTGGGGGCTGGGAACACTGAAGCTTTCTTT

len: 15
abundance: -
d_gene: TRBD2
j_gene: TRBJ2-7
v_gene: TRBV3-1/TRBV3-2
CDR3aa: CASRGRTSGSFEQYF
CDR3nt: TGTGCCAGCAGGGGGCGAACTAGCGGGAGCTTCGAGCAGTACTTC

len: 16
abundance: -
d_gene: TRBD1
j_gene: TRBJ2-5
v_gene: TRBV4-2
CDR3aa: CASSQGRGQGAETQYF
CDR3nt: TGTGCCAGCAGCCAAGGGAGGGGACAGGGGGCCGAGACCCAGTACTTC

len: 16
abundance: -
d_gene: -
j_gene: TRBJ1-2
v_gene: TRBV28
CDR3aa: CASRVRRQDIWDGYTF
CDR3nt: TGTGCCAGCAGGGTAAGGAGACAGGACATCTGGGATGGCTACACCTTC

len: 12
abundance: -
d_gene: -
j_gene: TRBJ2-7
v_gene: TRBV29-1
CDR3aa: CSVTWESYEQYF
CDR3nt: TGCAGCGTTACGTGGGAGAGCTACGAGCAGTACTTC

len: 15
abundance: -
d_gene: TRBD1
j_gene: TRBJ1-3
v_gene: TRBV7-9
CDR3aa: CASKGTGSAGNTIYF
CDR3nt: TGTGCCAGCAAGGGGACAGGGTCGGCTGGAAACACCATATATTTT

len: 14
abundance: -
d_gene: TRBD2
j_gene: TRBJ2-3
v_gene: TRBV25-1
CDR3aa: CASREREDEDTQYF
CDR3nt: TGTGCCAGCAGAGAGCGGGAGGACGAAGATACGCAGTATTTT

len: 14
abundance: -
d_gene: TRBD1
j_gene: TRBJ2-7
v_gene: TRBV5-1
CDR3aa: CASGPTGGTGKQYF
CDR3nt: TGCGCCAGCGGACCGACAGGGGGAACGGGGAAGCAGTACTTC

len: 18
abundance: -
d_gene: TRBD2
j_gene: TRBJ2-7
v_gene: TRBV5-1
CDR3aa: CASSLARRGGALPYEQYF
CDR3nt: TGCGCCAGCAGCTTGGCCCGGCGGGGGGGAGCTCTCCCCTACGAGCAGTACTTC

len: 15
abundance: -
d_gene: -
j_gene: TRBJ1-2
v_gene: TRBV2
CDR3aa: CASSVSGRDIYGYTF
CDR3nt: TGTGCCAGCAGTGTCTCGGGGAGGGATATCTATGGCTACACCTTC

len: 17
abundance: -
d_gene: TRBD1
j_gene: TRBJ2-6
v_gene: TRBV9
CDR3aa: CASSVGDRGPGANVLTF
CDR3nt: TGTGCCAGCAGCGTAGGAGACAGGGGTCCCGGGGCCAACGTCCTGACTTTC

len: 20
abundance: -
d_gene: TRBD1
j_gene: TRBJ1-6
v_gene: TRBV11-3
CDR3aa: CASSFYGTGPKSSYNSPLHF
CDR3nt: TGTGCCAGCAGCTTCTACGGGACAGGACCTAAGAGCTCCTATAATTCACCCCTCCACTTT

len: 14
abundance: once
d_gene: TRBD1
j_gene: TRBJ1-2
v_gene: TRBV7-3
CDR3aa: CASSWDSSNYGYTF
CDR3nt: TGTGCCAGCAGCTGGGACAGTTCTAACTATGGCTACACCTTC

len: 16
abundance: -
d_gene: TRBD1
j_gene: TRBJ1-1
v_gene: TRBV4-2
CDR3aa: CASSPRWDRVGTEAFF
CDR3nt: TGTGCCAGCAGCCCCCGGTGGGACAGGGTTGGGACTGAAGCTTTCTTT

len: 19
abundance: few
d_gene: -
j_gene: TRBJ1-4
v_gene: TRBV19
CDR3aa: CASSIDMAGVKRTNEKLFF
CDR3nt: TGTGCCAGTAGTATAGATATGGCAGGGGTAAAGAGGACTAATGAAAAACTGTTTTTT

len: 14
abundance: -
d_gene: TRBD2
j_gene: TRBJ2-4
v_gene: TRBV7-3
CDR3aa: CASSSGLGDDIQYF
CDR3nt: TGTGCCAGCAGCTCGGGACTAGGGGATGACATTCAGTACTTC

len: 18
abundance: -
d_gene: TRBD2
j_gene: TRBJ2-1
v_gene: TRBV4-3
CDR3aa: CASSQDGGLAGSYNEQFF
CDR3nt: TGCGCCAGCAGCCAAGATGGCGGGCTAGCGGGATCCTACAATGAGCAGTTCTTC

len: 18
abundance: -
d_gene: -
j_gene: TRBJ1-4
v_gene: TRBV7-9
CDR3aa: CASSETFRGSKTNEKLFF
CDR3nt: TGTGCCAGCAGCGAAACTTTTAGGGGATCTAAAACTAATGAAAAACTGTTTTTT

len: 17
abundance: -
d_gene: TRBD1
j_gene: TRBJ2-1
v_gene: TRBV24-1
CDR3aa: CATSGVGRDRGFNEQFF
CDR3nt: TGTGCCACCAGTGGGGTAGGTCGGGACAGGGGGTTTAATGAGCAGTTCTTC

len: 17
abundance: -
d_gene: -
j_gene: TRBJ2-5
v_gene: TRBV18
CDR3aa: CASSPQAKGLDQETQYF
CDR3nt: TGTGCCAGCTCACCCCAAGCGAAGGGACTGGATCAAGAGACCCAGTACTTC

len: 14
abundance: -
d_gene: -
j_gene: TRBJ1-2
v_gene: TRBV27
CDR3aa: CASRPSGHDYGYTF
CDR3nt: TGTGCCAGCAGACCCTCAGGGCACGACTATGGCTACACCTTC

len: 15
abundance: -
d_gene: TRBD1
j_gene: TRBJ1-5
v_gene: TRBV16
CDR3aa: CASSQGAGGGQPQHF
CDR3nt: TGTGCCAGCAGCCAAGGGGCAGGGGGCGGTCAGCCCCAGCATTTT

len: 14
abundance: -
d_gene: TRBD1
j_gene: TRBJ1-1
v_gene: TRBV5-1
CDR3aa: CASSLGTVNTEAFF
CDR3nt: TGCGCCAGCAGCTTAGGGACAGTGAACACTGAAGCTTTCTTT

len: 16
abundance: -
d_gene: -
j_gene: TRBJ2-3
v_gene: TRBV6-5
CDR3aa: CASSYSYSTSTDTQYF
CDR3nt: TGTGCCAGCAGTTACTCGTATTCTACTAGCACAGATACGCAGTATTTT

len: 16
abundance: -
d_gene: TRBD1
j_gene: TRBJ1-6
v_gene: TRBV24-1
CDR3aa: CATSDSGQGASSPLHF
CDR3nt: TGTGCCACCAGTGATTCAGGACAGGGGGCATCTTCACCCCTCCACTTT

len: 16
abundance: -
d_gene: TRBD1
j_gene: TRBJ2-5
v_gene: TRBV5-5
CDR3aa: CASSSSRGLSIETQYF
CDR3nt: TGTGCCAGCAGCTCAAGCAGGGGGCTTTCAATAGAGACCCAGTACTTC

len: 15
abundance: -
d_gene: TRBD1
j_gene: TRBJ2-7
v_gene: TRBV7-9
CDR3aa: CASSTGTGAPYEQYF
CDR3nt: TGTGCCAGCAGCACGGGGACAGGGGCGCCCTACGAGCAGTACTTC

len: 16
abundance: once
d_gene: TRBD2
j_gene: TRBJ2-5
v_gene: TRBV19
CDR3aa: CASTQASGGYQETQYF
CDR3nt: TGTGCCAGTACCCAAGCTAGCGGGGGATACCAAGAGACCCAGTACTTC

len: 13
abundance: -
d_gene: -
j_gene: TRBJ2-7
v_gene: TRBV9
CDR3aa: CASSVTVGYEQYF
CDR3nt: TGTGCCAGCAGCGTGACTGTGGGCTACGAGCAGTACTTC

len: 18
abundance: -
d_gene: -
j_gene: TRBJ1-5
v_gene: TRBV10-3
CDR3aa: CAISEDHFGGTINQPQHF
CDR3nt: TGTGCCATCAGTGAGGACCACTTTGGGGGGACCATCAATCAGCCCCAGCATTTT